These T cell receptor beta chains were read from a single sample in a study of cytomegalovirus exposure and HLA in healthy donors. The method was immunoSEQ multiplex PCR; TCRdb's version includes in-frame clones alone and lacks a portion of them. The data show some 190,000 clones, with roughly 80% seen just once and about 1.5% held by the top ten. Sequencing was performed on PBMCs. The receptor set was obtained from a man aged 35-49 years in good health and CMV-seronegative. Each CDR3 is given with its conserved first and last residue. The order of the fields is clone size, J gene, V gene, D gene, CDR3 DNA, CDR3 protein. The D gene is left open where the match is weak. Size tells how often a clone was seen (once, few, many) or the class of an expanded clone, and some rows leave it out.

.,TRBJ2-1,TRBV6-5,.,TGTGCCAGCAGTTACGGGGCAGGATCCTACAATGAGCAGTTCTTC,CASSYGAGSYNEQFF
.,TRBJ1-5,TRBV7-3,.,TGTGCCAGCAGCCCAAAACATGGTCAGCCCCAGCATTTT,CASSPKHGQPQHF
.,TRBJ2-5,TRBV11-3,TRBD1,TGTGCCAGCCAACAGGGGTCTCATCAAGAGACCCAGTACTTC,CASQQGSHQETQYF
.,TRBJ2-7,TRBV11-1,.,TGTGCCAGCAGCTCAATCCGGGACGAGCAGTACTTC,CASSSIRDEQYF
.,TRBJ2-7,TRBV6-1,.,TGTGCCAGCAGCGACAGCTCCTACGAGCAGTACTTC,CASSDSSYEQYF
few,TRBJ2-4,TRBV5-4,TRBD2,TGTGCCAGCAGCTTGGGGACTAGCGGGAGGAGGGAAAACATTCAGTACTTC,CASSLGTSGRRENIQYF
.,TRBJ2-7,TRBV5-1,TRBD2,TGCGCCAGCAGCCCGAGCGGGGGACTAGCGGGAGTGAACGAGCAGTACTTC,CASSPSGGLAGVNEQYF
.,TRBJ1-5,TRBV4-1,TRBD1,TGCGCCAGCAGCCTCGAGACAGGGAGAATGCCGACCCAGCATTTT,CASSLETGRMPTQHF
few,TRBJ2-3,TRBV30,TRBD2,TGTGCCTGGAGTGTAAAATCTAGCGGGAACCCCCCCCAGTATTTT,CAWSVKSSGNPPQYF
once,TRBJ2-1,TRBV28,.,TGTGCCAGCAGTTCCATGTCTACAGGGTATACCTACAATGAGCAGTTCTTC,CASSSMSTGYTYNEQFF
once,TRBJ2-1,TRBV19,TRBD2,TGTGCCTCCGAACCCGGGACTAGCGATTACAATGAGCAGTTCTTC,CASEPGTSDYNEQFF
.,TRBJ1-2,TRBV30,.,TGTGCCTGGAATCCAAGCGGACGGCGTGGCTACACCTTC,CAWNPSGRRGYTF
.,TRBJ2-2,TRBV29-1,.,TGCAGCGTTGGGGGCAGCGGGGAGCTGTTTTTT,CSVGGSGELFF
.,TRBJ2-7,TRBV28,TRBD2,TGTGCCAGCAGTTTGGGTGCCGGGGGAGGGGTGTACGAGCAGTACTTC,CASSLGAGGGVYEQYF
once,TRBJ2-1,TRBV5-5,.,TGTGCCAGCAGCCCCGTTTCTTACAGGTCCGATGAGCAGTTCTTC,CASSPVSYRSDEQFF
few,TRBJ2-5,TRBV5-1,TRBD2,TGCGCCAGCAGCCCGGGGGGGGGCGGCCTCCTGGAGACCCAGTACTTC,CASSPGGGGLLETQYF
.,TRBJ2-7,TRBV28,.,TGTGCCAGCAGTCCCCAGGGAGGGGGAAAGCAGTACTTC,CASSPQGGGKQYF
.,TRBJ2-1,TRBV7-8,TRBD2,TGTGCCAGCAGCCAAAGGACTAGCGGGAACAATGAGCAGTTCTTC,CASSQRTSGNNEQFF
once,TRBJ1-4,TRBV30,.,TGTGCCTGGACTCCGGGAAGAGAAAAACTGTTTTTT,CAWTPGREKLFF
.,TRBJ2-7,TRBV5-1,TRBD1,TGCGCCAGCAGCGGGACAGTCTCCTACGAGCAGTACTTC,CASSGTVSYEQYF
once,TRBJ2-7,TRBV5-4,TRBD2,TGTGCCAGCAGCCAAAGGAGGACTAGTAACCACGAGCAGTACTTC,CASSQRRTSNHEQYF
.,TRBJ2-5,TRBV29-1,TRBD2,TGCAGCGTTGAACGCTTCGGGACTAGACAAGAGACCCAGTACTTC,CSVERFGTRQETQYF
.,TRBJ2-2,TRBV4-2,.,TGTGCCAGCAGCCAAGATTTAGGCAGGGCAATAATCGGGGAGCTGTTTTTT,CASSQDLGRAIIGELFF
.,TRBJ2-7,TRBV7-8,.,TGTGCCAGCAGCTTGGCGTTATACAGGGGGGGCTCCTACGAGCAGTACTTC,CASSLALYRGGSYEQYF
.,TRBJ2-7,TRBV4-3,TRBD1,TGCGCCAGCAGCCAAGATGGGACAGGAGACTCCTACGAGCAGTACTTC,CASSQDGTGDSYEQYF
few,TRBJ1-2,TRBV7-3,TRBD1,TGTGCCAGCAGCTTCAGGCAGGGGGATGGCTACACCTTC,CASSFRQGDGYTF
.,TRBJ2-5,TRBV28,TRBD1,TGTGCCAGCAGTTCCGGGACAGGGGGCCAGTACTTC,CASSSGTGGQYF
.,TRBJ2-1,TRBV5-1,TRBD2,TGCGCCAGCAGCCCGGGACTAGCGATAATATATGAGCAGTTCTTC,CASSPGLAIIYEQFF